The rows below give T cell receptor beta chains drawn from one sample of a study of blood T cell repertoires in COVID-19. TCRdb's copy holds only in-frame clones and misses some; the assay was immunoSEQ multiplex PCR. The sample lists over 450,000 clones; approximately 88% were seen once. The sequencing sample was made of peripheral blood. All receptors derive from a woman in her 50s with COVID-19, enrolled during active disease. The CDR3 runs from the conserved cysteine through the conserved F or W. D genes are given only for firm matches. Rows may omit the clone size; those that give it use once, few, many or a size class.

>TRBJ2-7|NA|TRBV10-2|NA
TGCGCCAGCAGTGAGTCCTACGGGTACGAGCAGTACTTC
CASSESYGYEQYF
>TRBJ1-2|NA|TRBV19|TRBD1
TGTGCCAGTAGGTGGGGGACAGCACCCGATGGAGGCTACACCTTC
CASRWGTAPDGGYTF
>TRBJ1-2|NA|TRBV5-5|TRBD1
TGTGCCAGCAGCTTGGGTCCAGGGGGCAACTATGGCTACACCTTC
CASSLGPGGNYGYTF
>TRBJ1-2|NA|TRBV29-1|NA
TGCAGCGTTGGATCTTGGGAGAATGGCTACACCTTC
CSVGSWENGYTF
>TRBJ2-2|once|TRBV30|TRBD1
TGTGCCTGGACGGGACAGGGAAACGGGGAGCTGTTTTTT
CAWTGQGNGELFF
>TRBJ2-4|NA|TRBV5-4|TRBD1
TGTGCCAGCAGTATTGACAGGGGAAACATTCAGTACTTC
CASSIDRGNIQYF
>TRBJ1-2|NA|TRBV7-2|NA
TGTGCCAGCAGCCCTCAGTCCCAATCCGATGGCTACACCTTC
CASSPQSQSDGYTF
>TRBJ2-3|NA|TRBV18|NA
TGTGCCAGCTCCCTCCGGGACTTCACAGATACGCAGTATTTT
CASSLRDFTDTQYF
>TRBJ2-7|NA|TRBV19|NA
TGTGCCAGTAGTATAGCCCACGGAGGGGACGAGCAGTACTTC
CASSIAHGGDEQYF
>TRBJ2-3|NA|TRBV4-2|TRBD2
TGTGCCAGCAGCCAAGTTAGCGGGGGGCTCACAGATACGCAGTATTTT
CASSQVSGGLTDTQYF
>TRBJ1-6|few|TRBV5-6|TRBD1
TGTGCCAGCAGCCAGGGGGTGTCCGATGAGGGCCTCCACTTT
CASSQGVSDEGLHF